Shown below are 4 T cell receptor beta chains from a single sample sequenced in a study of blood T cell repertoires in COVID-19. Produced via immunoSEQ multiplex PCR; TCRdb's table is partial and in-frame only. The sample lists around 270,000 clones, more than 75% seen once, with roughly 9.8% in the top ten. Sequenced material: peripheral blood. The origin of the receptors is a man aged 35 to 55 who had recovered from COVID-19.

The chain is built from TRBV30 and TRBJ2-5, with 8 positions matching TRBD1. The CDR3 loop spans 13 amino acids. CDR1 and CDR2 (germline): GTSNPN, SVGIG (reference sequence). CDR3 loop: CASAGGTQETQYF. As DNA, the CDR3 is TGTGCTTCAGCAGGGGGCACTCAAGAGACCCAGTACTTC.

CDR3 sequence reads: CASSAGLAGGLNEQFF. The DNA of the CDR3 is TGTGCCAGCAGCGCTGGGCTAGCGGGTGGACTCAATGAGCAGTTCTTC. The chain employs TRBV9 and TRBJ2-1, with 8 bases fitting TRBD2. V was pared by 3 bases and J by 6 bases, with 11 bases of the junction left unmatched. The CDR3 totals 16 residues. Germline V CDR1 and CDR2: SGDLS, YYNGEE.

The chain combines TRBV6-6 with TRBJ2-7; D perhaps matches TRBD2 (6 bases). The CDR3 is 15 amino acids. Per the germline V gene, CDR1 is MNHNY and CDR2 is SVGAGI (reference sequence). The V end lost 3 bases, the J end lost 1 base, and 13 bases lay between the germline ends. The CDR3 spells CASSYSSGESYEQYF. CDR3 bases: TGTGCCAGCAGTTATTCATCGGGGGAATCCTACGAGCAGTACTTC.

This clone was recorded a few times. The V gene is TRBV27, the J gene TRBJ2-1; no clear D gene. The CDR3 has 12 amino acids. CDR1 and CDR2 (germline): MNHEY, SMNVEV (reference sequence). Trimming shortened V by 5 bases and J by 9 bases, and 11 bases separated the two germline ends. The CDR3 DNA reads TGTGCCAGCAGTCCGATCACCGGTGAGCAGTTCTTC. It is translated as CASSPITGEQFF.